The 22 T cell receptor beta chains given below trace back to one sample, sequenced in a study of blood T cell repertoires in COVID-19. Produced via immunoSEQ multiplex PCR; TCRdb's table is partial and in-frame only. The sample comprises 200,000 to 300,000 clones, 80% to 90% of which are singletons, and 6.2% rests with the top ten. The specimen was peripheral blood. The receptors derive from a man between 60 and 70 years old with acute or convalescent COVID-19.

CDR3 protein: CASSWTGDTDTQYF. CDR3 nucleotides: TGCGCCAGCAGCTGGACAGGGGACACAGATACGCAGTATTTT. This chain joins TRBV5-1 and TRBJ2-3; 9 nucleotides agree with TRBD1. J was trimmed by 2 bases and V by 3 bases; bases with no gene match: 1. The V gene's germline CDR1 is SGHRS and CDR2 YFSETQ. This CDR3 contains 14 residues.

The chain links TRBV7-6 to TRBJ2-7; TRBD1 matches 7 bases. Germline CDR1 and CDR2: SGHVS and FNYEAQ. V lost 5 bases, J lost 2 bases, and 3 bases stayed unmatched. The CDR3 length is 13 residues. CDR3 nucleotides: TGTGCCAGCAGCCCAAGGGGGCCCTACGAGCAGTACTTC. This translates into CASSPRGPYEQYF. Based on the CDR3 plus reference TRBV7-6 and TRBJ2-7, the full variable domain is GAGVSQSPRYKVTKRGQDVALRCDPISGHVSLYWYRQALGQGPEFLTYFNYEAQQDKSGLPNDRFSAERPEGSISTLTIQRTEQRDSAMYRCASSPRGPYEQYFGPGTRLTVT.

The chain is built from TRBV7-2 and TRBJ1-1, with 8 bases aligning to TRBD1. Germline lookup yields CDR1 SGHTA and CDR2 FQGNSA. Trimming cost V 5 bases and J 6 bases; bases outside gene matches: 14. The CDR3 contains 16 residues. CDR3 in amino acids: CASSTRQGYRSSEAFF. The CDR3 DNA sequence: TGTGCCAGCAGCACTCGACAGGGGTATAGGAGCTCTGAAGCTTTCTTT. Full variable domain (remainder filled in from reference TRBV7-2 and TRBJ1-1): GAGVSQSPSNKVTEKGKDVELRCDPISGHTALYWYRQSLGQGLEFLIYFQGNSAPDKSGLPSDRFSAERTGGSVSTLTIQRTQQEDSAVYLCASSTRQGYRSSEAFFGQGTRLTVV.

The chain links TRBV6-2 or TRBV6-3 to TRBJ1-1; 8 bases match TRBD1. Per the germline V gene, CDR1 is MNHEY and CDR2 is SVGEGT. With 0 bases clipped from V and 5 bases from J, the junction kept 5 bases outside the gene matches. CDR3 size: 15 residues. This CDR3 reads CASSYSLDRATEAFF. Here the CDR3 DNA reads TGTGCCAGCAGTTACTCCCTGGACAGGGCTACTGAAGCTTTCTTT.

Written as DNA, the CDR3 is TGTGCCAGTAGTAGCCAGGCTACCTACAATGAGCAGTTCTTC. It encodes CASSSQATYNEQFF. This chain uses TRBV19 with TRBJ2-1; no definite D call. V shed 4 bases and J shed 2 bases, with 9 bases lying between them. The CDR3 runs to 14 residues. Germline values: CDR1 LNHDA, CDR2 SQIVND (reference sequence).

The V call is TRBV11-2, the J call TRBJ1-1; unclear D gene. This CDR3 has 14 amino acids. Trimming took off 2 bases at V and 2 bases at J, with 9 bases between the two ends. The germline V gene has CDR1 SGHAT and CDR2 FQNNGV. As DNA, the CDR3 is TGTGCCAGCAGCTTACTTCGGGTAAACACTGAAGCTTTCTTT. It codes for CASSLLRVNTEAFF.

The chain carries TRBV5-4 and TRBJ2-7; tentatively, D is TRBD1 (6 bases). V lost 6 bases to trimming and J lost 1 base, with 11 bases between them. The CDR3 runs to 13 residues. The germline CDR1 and CDR2 sequences are SGHNT and YYREEE (reference sequence). The CDR3 sequence: CASKQGTSYEQYF. The CDR3 region has the DNA TGTGCCAGCAAACAGGGCACATCCTACGAGCAGTACTTC.

The chain has TRBV27 and TRBJ2-7; 9 positions agree with TRBD2. Germline values: CDR1 MNHEY, CDR2 SMNVEV (reference sequence). CDR3 length equals 13 residues. The junction had 3 bases not matched to a gene; V was cut back by 7 bases and J by 2 bases. The chain's CDR3 is CASKVAGAYEQYF. In DNA, the CDR3 is TGTGCCAGCAAGGTAGCGGGAGCCTACGAGCAGTACTTC.

The J gene is TRBJ2-1, the V gene TRBV7-2; 8 nucleotides align to TRBD2. Germline V gene data show CDR1 as SGHTA and CDR2 as FQGNSA. This CDR3 has 14 amino acids. The junction had 9 bases not matched to a gene; V was cut back by 5 bases and J by 9 bases. The CDR3 region is CASSSTVSGGEQFF. In DNA, the CDR3 is TGTGCCAGCAGCAGCACCGTGAGCGGGGGTGAGCAGTTCTTC.

The table lists this clone with a count of one. The J gene is TRBJ1-5, the V gene TRBV7-8; D is possibly TRBD1 (5 bases). This CDR3 region has 15 residues. Germline V gene data show CDR1 as SGHVS and CDR2 as FQNEAQ. V lost 4 bases, J lost 2 bases, and 12 bases lay in between. The CDR3 loop is CASSYNGRGNQPQHF. The DNA of the CDR3 is TGTGCCAGCAGCTATAACGGCAGGGGCAATCAGCCCCAGCATTTT.

This sequence joins TRBV18 and TRBJ2-2; D remains unclear. CDR1 is KGHSH and CDR2 is LQKENI in the germline V gene. V was clipped by 5 bases and J by 6 bases, with 16 bases between them. There are 15 residues in the CDR3. This CDR3 reads CASSTTAGVPGELFF. DNA for the CDR3: TGTGCCAGCTCAACTACCGCCGGAGTCCCCGGGGAGCTGTTTTTT.

The genes are TRBV12-3 or TRBV12-4 and TRBJ1-5, with D uncertain. Trimming shortened V by 1 base and J by 7 bases, and 8 bases separated the two germline ends. The length of the CDR3 is 13 residues. The DNA of the CDR3 is TGTGCCAGCAGTTTAGGAGGGAAACAGCCCCAGCATTTT. This translates into CASSLGGKQPQHF.

V and J are TRBV5-5 and TRBJ2-7, with a possible D match to TRBD1 (5 bases). The CDR3 is made up of 15 amino acids. Germline V CDR1 and CDR2: SGHKS, YYEKEE (reference sequence). Between the trimmed V and J ends, which lost 2 bases and 0 bases, there was a span of 12 bases. CDR3 sequence: CASSFGSDSSYEQYF. The CDR3 DNA follows: TGTGCCAGCAGCTTCGGGTCAGACAGCTCCTACGAGCAGTACTTC.

The rearrangement joins TRBV6-6 to TRBJ2-1, with D perhaps TRBD1 (5 bases). CDR1 is MNHNY and CDR2 is SVGAGI in the germline V gene (reference sequence). The V end lost 5 bases, the J end lost 10 bases, and 15 bases lay between the germline ends. The CDR3 is made up of 13 amino acids. CDR3 protein: CASSPRQNREQFF. DNA of the CDR3: TGTGCCAGCAGTCCCCGACAGAATAGAGAGCAGTTCTTC.

The chain carries TRBV6-2 or TRBV6-3 and TRBJ2-1; D may be TRBD1 (6 bases). Trimming left V 2 bases short and J 8 bases short, with 16 bases between. Per germline, CDR1 MNHEY and CDR2 SVGEGT. This CDR3 contains 15 residues. Here the CDR3 reads CASSYGGKLGDEQFF. The CDR3 nucleotides read TGTGCCAGCAGTTACGGGGGCAAATTAGGAGATGAGCAGTTCTTC.

J is TRBJ1-5 and V is TRBV4-3, with 8 bases that match TRBD1. The CDR3 has 15 residues. CDR1 is LGHNA, CDR2 YSLEER, per germline. The V gene end was trimmed by 0 bases and the J gene end by 5 bases; junction bases not matched to a gene: 3. DNA for the CDR3: TGCGCCAGCAGCCAAGAGCGGACAGGGCATCAGCCCCAGCATTTT. Protein sequence: CASSQERTGHQPQHF.

The count of this clone is one. The chain has TRBV11-3 and TRBJ2-2; TRBD1 matches 8 bases. The germline V gene has CDR1 SGHNT and CDR2 YENEEA. The length of the CDR3 is 15 residues. Trimming removed 3 bases from V and 7 bases from J; junction bases left unmatched: 7. In DNA form, the CDR3 reads TGTGCCAGCAGCTTCCTGACAGGGGTAGGCGGGGAGCTGTTTTTT. It translates to CASSFLTGVGGELFF. Full variable domain (outside the CDR3, taken from reference TRBV11-3 and TRBJ2-2): EAGVVQSPRYKIIEKKQPVAFWCNPISGHNTLYWYLQNLGQGPELLIRYENEEAVDDSQLPKDRFSAERLKGVDSTLKIQPAELGDSAVYLCASSFLTGVGGELFFGEGSRLTVL.

The CDR3 sequence is CASSSELAGETQYF. The CDR3 region has the DNA TGTGCCAGCAGCTCGGAACTAGCGGGAGAGACCCAGTACTTC. The chain links TRBV7-9 to TRBJ2-5; 9 bases are a match to TRBD2. Looked up from germline, CDR1 is SEHNR and CDR2 is FQNEAQ (reference sequence). This CDR3 is 14 amino acids long. Trimming cost V 4 bases and J 4 bases; bases outside gene matches: 4.

V and J are TRBV4-3 and TRBJ2-7, with a weak D call TRBD2 (6 bases). There are 14 residues in the CDR3. The V end lost 1 base, the J end lost 4 bases, and 11 bases lay between the germline ends. The germline gives CDR1 LGHNA, CDR2 YSLEER. The CDR3 bases are TGCGCCAGCAGCCAAGCGGAGGGGTTATACGAGCAGTACTTC. This gives the protein CASSQAEGLYEQYF.

The rearrangement links TRBV30 to TRBJ1-5, with 8 bases fitting TRBD1. There are 14 residues in the CDR3. The V gene's germline CDR1 is GTSNPN and CDR2 SVGIG (reference sequence). The V segment lost 4 bases and the J segment 4 bases; nucleotides outside the gene matches: 6. CDR3 sequence reads: CAWNLQGGNQPQHF. In DNA, the CDR3 is TGTGCCTGGAATCTACAGGGGGGTAATCAGCCCCAGCATTTT.

In its sample, this clone was seen a few times. The chain has TRBV27 and TRBJ1-2, with 10 bases aligning to TRBD1. This CDR3 region has 15 residues. V lost 5 bases to trimming and J lost 2 bases; unmatched junction nucleotides: 5. The germline CDR1 and CDR2 sequences are MNHEY and SMNVEV (reference sequence). CDR3 loop: CASSPRQGANYGYTF. CDR3 DNA: TGTGCCAGCAGTCCTAGACAGGGGGCGAACTATGGCTACACCTTC.

The chain combines TRBV5-4 with TRBJ2-7; 9 nucleotides agree with TRBD2. The CDR3 spans 17 residues. V was pared by 4 bases and J by 5 bases, with 16 bases of the junction left unmatched. Germline V gene data show CDR1 as SGHNT and CDR2 as YYREEE (reference sequence). CDR3 region: CASSVLTSGGSKDEQYF. CDR3 bases: TGTGCCAGCAGCGTTTTGACTAGCGGTGGTTCTAAGGACGAGCAGTACTTC.